The clone carrying this T cell receptor beta chain was seen only a few times. The CDR3 consists of 17 residues. V was clipped by 6 bases and J by 0 bases, with 22 bases between them. Looked up from germline, CDR1 is DFQATT and CDR2 is SNEGSKA (reference sequence). The entry originates in a study of human T cells and chemical hapten exposure. TCRdb re-derived calls from the RACE reads in MiXCR, one entry per CDR3 protein. In the table there are about 120,000 distinct CDR3 sequences, roughly 13% of which are singletons. Indicated time point: pre-sensitization, week 0. Sample treatment: therapeutic diphenylcyclopropenone sensitization with weekly scalp DPC.

The chain has TRBV20-1 and TRBJ2-3, with D perhaps matching TRBD1 (6 bases). This clonotype was sampled from a woman between 18 and 29 years old with alopecia areata. Some clones in this sample may be carry-over from other donors' samples. Sequencing was performed on whole blood, taken in connection with sensitization to the hapten diphenylcyclopropenone (DPC). CDR3 residues: CSAEQGGGGLSTDTQYF. CDR3 nucleotides: TGCAGTGCCGAACAGGGCGGTGGAGGCCTTAGCACAGATACGCAGTATTTT.